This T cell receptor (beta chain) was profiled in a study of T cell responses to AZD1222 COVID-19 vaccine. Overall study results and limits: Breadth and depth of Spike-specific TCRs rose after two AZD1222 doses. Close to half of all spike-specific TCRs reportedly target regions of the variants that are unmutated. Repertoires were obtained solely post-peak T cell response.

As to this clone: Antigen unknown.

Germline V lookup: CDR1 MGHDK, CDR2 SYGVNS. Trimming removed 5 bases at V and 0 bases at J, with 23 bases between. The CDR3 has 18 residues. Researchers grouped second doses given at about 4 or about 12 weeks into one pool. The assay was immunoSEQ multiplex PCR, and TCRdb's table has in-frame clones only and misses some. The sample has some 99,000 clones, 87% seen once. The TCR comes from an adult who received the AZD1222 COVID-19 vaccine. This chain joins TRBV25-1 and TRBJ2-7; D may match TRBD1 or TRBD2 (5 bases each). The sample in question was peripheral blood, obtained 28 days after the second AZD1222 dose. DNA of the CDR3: TGTGCCAGCAGTCACCCTCCCCGGGGCCTACTATACTCCTACGAGCAGTACTTC. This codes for CASSHPPRGLLYSYEQYF.